These 19 T cell receptor beta chains came from one sample sequenced in a study of T-cell memory formation after mild COVID-19. MiXCR, applied by TCRdb to the 5' RACE reads, yields one record per CDR3 protein. This table holds under 650,000 distinct CDR3 sequences, approximately 18% found once. Sample: PBMCs or a T cell subset sorted from them (not recorded which). The receptor set was obtained from an adult woman who had mild COVID-19 (a few samples of this study predate the infection). Cell type and time point are not known.

This clonotype has a handful of counts. This chain links TRBV12-3 or TRBV12-4 with TRBJ1-6; 7 positions match TRBD1. The CDR3 length is 17 residues. V lost 1 base and J lost 7; bases outside the gene matches: 10. CDR3 residues: CASSLVRRGTENSPLHF. In nucleotides, the CDR3 is TGTGCCAGCAGTTTAGTGCGGCGCGGGACAGAAAATTCACCCCTCCACTTT.

The chain recombines TRBV20-1 with TRBJ1-5; no clear D. V lost 3 bases to trimming and J lost 2 bases, with 8 bases between them. Germline V gives CDR1 DFQATT, CDR2 SNEGSKA (reference sequence). The length of the CDR3 is 13 residues. Written as DNA, the CDR3 is TGCAGTGCTAGTGGGATTCGCAATCAGCCCCAGCATTTT. Translation gives CSASGIRNQPQHF.

This clonotype was picked up a small number of times. The chain uses TRBV2 and TRBJ1-5; 7 bases are shared with TRBD1. This CDR3 comprises 13 residues. Germline loops: CDR1 SNHLY, CDR2 FYNNEI. V gave up 5 bases and J gave up 6 bases; unmatched junction bases: 4. Written as DNA, the CDR3 is TGTGCCAGCAGTACAGGGGTTTTTCAGCCCCAGCATTTT. Translation: CASSTGVFQPQHF. The full variable domain, with the rest looked up from reference TRBV2 and TRBJ1-5, is EPEVTQTPSHQVTQMGQEVILRCVPISNHLYFYWYRQILGQKVEFLVSFYNNEISEKSEIFDDQFSVERPDGSNFTLKIRSTKLEDSAMYFCASSTGVFQPQHFGDGTRLSIL.

This clonotype was detected only a few times. The gene calls are TRBV2 and TRBJ1-4; 10 bases line up with TRBD1. CDR3 length: 17 amino acids. The trim removed 6 bases at V and 5 bases at J, leaving 12 bases unmatched. CDR1 and CDR2 (germline): SNHLY, FYNNEI. The CDR3 reads CASSPRTGGRENEKLFF. DNA for the CDR3: TGTGCCAGCAGCCCGCGGACAGGGGGTCGGGAAAATGAAAAACTGTTTTTT. Supplemented by reference TRBV2 and TRBJ1-4, the full variable domain reads EPEVTQTPSHQVTQMGQEVILRCVPISNHLYFYWYRQILGQKVEFLVSFYNNEISEKSEIFDDQFSVERPDGSNFTLKIRSTKLEDSAMYFCASSPRTGGRENEKLFFGSGTQLSVL.

There are a few counts of this clonotype. V usage is TRBV21-1 and J usage is TRBJ2-5; the table calls TRBD1, which could not be checked here. TRBV21-1 is a pseudogene. The CDR3 loop spans 19 amino acids. CDR3 DNA: TGTGCCAGCAGCAAACCATCCCCCCCGAGGACAGGGTGGCAAGAGACCCAGTACTTC. Protein product: CASSKPSPPRTGWQETQYF.

The J gene is TRBJ1-2, the V gene TRBV7-8; 10 positions match TRBD1. The germline CDR1 and CDR2 sequences are SGHVS and FQNEAQ. The CDR3 has 13 residues. Trimming took 5 bases from V and 10 from J; bases not matched to a gene: 7. The CDR3 sequence is CASSRGTGDVYTF. The CDR3 nucleotides are TGTGCCAGCAGCCGAGGGACAGGGGACGTCTACACCTTC.

This clonotype was found a few times. The genes are TRBV29-1 and TRBJ2-7, with TRBD1 as a possible D gene (7 bases). With 1 base removed from V and 7 bases from J, the gap between germline ends came to 11 bases. The CDR3 loop spans 12 amino acids. CDR1 SQVTM and CDR2 ANQGSEA come from the germline V gene. The CDR3 is CSVEAGGKEQYF. The CDR3 DNA sequence: TGCAGCGTTGAAGCAGGGGGGAAGGAGCAGTACTTC.

This clonotype has a handful of counts. The chain uses TRBV2 and TRBJ1-2; TRBD1 aligns across 9 bases. The CDR3 is made up of 15 amino acids. Germline V CDR1 and CDR2: SNHLY, FYNNEI. Trimming at V came to 5 bases and at J to 4 bases, leaving 8 bases not matched to a gene. The CDR3 is CASSLATGGGYGYTF. CDR3 DNA sequence: TGTGCCAGCAGTTTAGCTACAGGGGGCGGCTATGGCTACACCTTC.

The gene calls are TRBV5-1 and TRBJ2-1; 8 nucleotides line up with TRBD2. Trimming cost V 6 bases and J 7 bases; bases outside gene matches: 12. The CDR3 runs 15 residues. Germline CDR1 is SGHRS and CDR2 is YFSETQ. This chain's CDR3 is CASIQRGGPGNEQFF. DNA of the CDR3: TGCGCCAGCATACAACGGGGGGGCCCGGGGAATGAGCAGTTCTTC. Based on the CDR3 plus reference TRBV5-1 and TRBJ2-1, the full variable domain is KAGVTQTPRYLIKTRGQQVTLSCSPISGHRSVSWYQQTPGQGLQFLFEYFSETQRNKGNFPGRFSGRQFSNSRSEMNVSTLELGDSALYLCASIQRGGPGNEQFFGPGTRLTVL.

This clonotype came up a few times. Since a much larger clone is just one base distant, this may be a read error. The J gene is TRBJ2-1, the V gene TRBV7-8; D remains unclear. The germline CDR1 and CDR2 sequences are SGHVS and FQNEAQ. With 0 bases removed from V and 3 bases from J, the gap between germline ends came to 3 bases. The CDR3 has 13 amino acids. CDR3 loop: CASSLAIYNEQFF. The CDR3 nucleotides read TGTGCCAGCAGCTTAGCTATCTACAATGAGCAGTTCTTC.

This clonotype was counted only a few times. J is TRBJ2-1 and V is TRBV12-3 or TRBV12-4; the D call may be TRBD1 or TRBD2 (6 bases each). CDR3 length: 12 amino acids. V was pared by 8 bases and J by 8 bases, with 13 bases between. CDR3 DNA: TGTGCCAGCCGCAACAGGGAGGATGAGCAGTTCTTC. Translated: CASRNREDEQFF.

The chain recombines TRBV20-1 with TRBJ2-7; 8 nucleotides line up with TRBD2. Germline values: CDR1 DFQATT, CDR2 SNEGSKA (reference sequence). The CDR3 runs 14 residues. The CDR3, as DNA: TGCAGCGGGAAAGTGGCGGGAGGATCCTACGAGCAGTACTTC. Residues: CSGKVAGGSYEQYF.

V gene TRBV12-3 or TRBV12-4 combines with J gene TRBJ2-5, with a weak D call TRBD2 (6 bases). V was clipped by 3 bases and J by 4 bases, with 18 bases between them. This CDR3 comprises 16 residues. The CDR3 DNA follows: TGTGCCAGCAGTTTGCCCCCCCACGGGAGCGGAGAGACCCAGTACTTC. Encoded protein: CASSLPPHGSGETQYF.

This chain uses TRBV5-5 with TRBJ2-3, with a possible D match to TRBD2 (5 bases). V was trimmed by 1 base and J by 1 base, leaving 10 bases between them. This CDR3 spans 15 amino acids. Looked up from germline, CDR1 is SGHKS and CDR2 is YYEKEE (reference sequence). The CDR3 sequence: CASSLFGGRTDTQYF. The CDR3 DNA sequence: TGTGCCAGCAGCTTGTTCGGAGGACGCACAGATACGCAGTATTTT.

J is TRBJ1-6 and V is TRBV7-9; D ambiguous. The germline V and J ends were trimmed by 4 bases and 17 bases, with 15 bases remaining between them. The germline CDR1 and CDR2 sequences are SEHNR and FQNEAQ (reference sequence). The length of the CDR3 is 12 residues. Written as DNA, the CDR3 is TGTGCCAGCAGCTACCTAGACGGTAGGGTCCACTTT. Its protein product is CASSYLDGRVHF.

The chain uses TRBV5-1 and TRBJ2-1; D not certain. This CDR3 is built from 13 residues. CDR1 SGHRS and CDR2 YFSETQ come from the germline V gene. Trimming took 4 bases from V and 6 from J, leaving 11 bases between them. CDR3 protein: CASSRGSGNEQFF. The CDR3 nucleotides are TGCGCCAGCAGCCGAGGTTCGGGCAATGAGCAGTTCTTC. The full variable domain, completed using reference TRBV5-1 and TRBJ2-1, is KAGVTQTPRYLIKTRGQQVTLSCSPISGHRSVSWYQQTPGQGLQFLFEYFSETQRNKGNFPGRFSGRQFSNSRSEMNVSTLELGDSALYLCASSRGSGNEQFFGPGTRLTVL.

This chain connects TRBV4-3 to TRBJ2-2; TRBD2 agrees at 14 bases. V trimming: 1 base; J trimming: 1 base; junction bases outside the gene matches: 8. In germline, CDR1 is LGHNA, CDR2 YSLEER. This CDR3 spans 20 amino acids. The CDR3 spells CASSQATSGRAFGNTGELFF. The CDR3 bases are TGCGCCAGCAGCCAAGCGACTAGCGGGAGGGCATTTGGGAACACCGGGGAGCTGTTTTTT.

CDR3 sequence (DNA): TGCAGTGCTAGAGATATACAGGGAATCTACAATGAGCAGTTCTTC. Its translation: CSARDIQGIYNEQFF. The chain links TRBV20-1 to TRBJ2-1; possibly TRBD1 for D (6 bases). Per germline, CDR1 DFQATT and CDR2 SNEGSKA (reference sequence). The CDR3 has 15 amino acids. Trimming shortened V by 0 bases and J by 3 bases, and 12 bases separated the two germline ends.

This clonotype has only a few counts. The rearrangement joins TRBV9 to TRBJ2-7, with 8 positions matching TRBD2. The CDR3 is 15 residues long. The ends lost 2 bases at V and 4 bases at J; junction bases unmatched: 8. The germline CDR1 and CDR2 sequences are SGDLS and YYNGEE. The CDR3 protein is CASSVSSGNMYEQYF. CDR3 nucleotide sequence: TGTGCCAGCAGCGTGAGTAGCGGGAATATGTACGAGCAGTACTTC.